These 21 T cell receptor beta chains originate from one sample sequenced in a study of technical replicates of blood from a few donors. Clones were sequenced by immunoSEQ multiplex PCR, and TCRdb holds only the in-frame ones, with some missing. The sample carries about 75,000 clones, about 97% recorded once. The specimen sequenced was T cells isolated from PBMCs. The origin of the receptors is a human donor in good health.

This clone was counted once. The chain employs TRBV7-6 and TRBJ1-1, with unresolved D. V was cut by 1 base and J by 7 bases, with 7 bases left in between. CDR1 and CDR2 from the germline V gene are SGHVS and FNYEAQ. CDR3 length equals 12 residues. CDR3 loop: CASSLVENEAFF. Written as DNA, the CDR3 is TGTGCCAGCAGCTTAGTCGAGAATGAAGCTTTCTTT.

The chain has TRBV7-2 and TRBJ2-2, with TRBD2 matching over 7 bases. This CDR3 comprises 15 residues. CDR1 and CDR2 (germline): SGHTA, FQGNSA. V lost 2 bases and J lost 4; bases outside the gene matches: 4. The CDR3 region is CASSLRLAGTGELFF. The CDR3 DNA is TGTGCCAGCAGCTTAAGACTAGCAGGCACCGGGGAGCTGTTTTTT.

CDR3 DNA sequence: TGTGCCAGCAGTAGTCAGGGGGCTAATGAAAAACTGTTTTTT. Protein sequence: CASSSQGANEKLFF. V usage is TRBV25-1 and J usage is TRBJ1-4, with 7 bases aligning to TRBD1. The CDR3 has 14 amino acids. Germline loops: CDR1 MGHDK, CDR2 SYGVNS. The V segment lost 5 bases and the J segment 3 bases; nucleotides outside the gene matches: 3.

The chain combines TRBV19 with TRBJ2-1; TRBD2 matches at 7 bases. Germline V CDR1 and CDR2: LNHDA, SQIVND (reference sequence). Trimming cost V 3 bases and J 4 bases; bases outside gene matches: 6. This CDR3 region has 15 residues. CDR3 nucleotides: TGTGCCAGTAGTATGGGTAGCGGGCCTTACAATGAGCAGTTCTTC. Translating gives CASSMGSGPYNEQFF.

CDR3 coding DNA: TGTGCCAGTAGGGTACCGGGACAGGGCAACTATGGCTACACCTTC. Translating gives CASRVPGQGNYGYTF. The rearrangement joins TRBV19 to TRBJ1-2, with 9 bases fitting TRBD1. The germline V gene has CDR1 LNHDA and CDR2 SQIVND (reference sequence). The CDR3 extends over 15 amino acids. The V segment lost 6 bases and the J segment 2 bases; nucleotides outside the gene matches: 7.

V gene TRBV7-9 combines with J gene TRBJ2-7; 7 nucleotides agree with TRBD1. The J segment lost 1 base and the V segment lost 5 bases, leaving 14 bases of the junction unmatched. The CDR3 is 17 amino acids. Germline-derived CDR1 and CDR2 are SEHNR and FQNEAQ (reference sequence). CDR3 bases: TGTGCCAGCAGCGGAACTAGACAGGGTTTAGGTTCCTACGAGCAGTACTTC. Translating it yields CASSGTRQGLGSYEQYF.

This CDR3 is CASSFRTDGEKLFF. Here the CDR3 DNA reads TGTGCCAGCAGTTTCCGGACAGACGGGGAAAAACTGTTTTTT. The V call is TRBV6-1, the J call TRBJ1-4, with TRBD1 as a possible D gene (6 bases). The V gene's germline CDR1 is MNHNS and CDR2 SASEGT. V shed 5 bases and J shed 8 bases, with 15 bases lying between them. The CDR3 contains 14 residues.

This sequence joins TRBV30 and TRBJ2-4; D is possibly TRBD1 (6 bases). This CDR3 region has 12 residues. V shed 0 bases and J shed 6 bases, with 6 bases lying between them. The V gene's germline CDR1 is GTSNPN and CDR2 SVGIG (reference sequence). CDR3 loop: CAWSVQGNIQYF. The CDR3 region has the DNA TGTGCCTGGAGTGTACAGGGAAACATTCAGTACTTC.

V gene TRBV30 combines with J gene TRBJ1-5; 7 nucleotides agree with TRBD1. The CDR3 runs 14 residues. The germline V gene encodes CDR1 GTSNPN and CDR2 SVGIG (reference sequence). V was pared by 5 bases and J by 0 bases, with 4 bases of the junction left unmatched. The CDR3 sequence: CAWGTVNSNQPQHF. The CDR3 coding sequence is TGTGCCTGGGGGACAGTTAATAGCAATCAGCCCCAGCATTTT.

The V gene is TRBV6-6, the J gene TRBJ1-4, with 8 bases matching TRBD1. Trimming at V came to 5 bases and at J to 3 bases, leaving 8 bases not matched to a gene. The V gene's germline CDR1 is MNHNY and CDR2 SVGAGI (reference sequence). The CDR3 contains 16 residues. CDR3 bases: TGTGCCAGCAGTCAACCTCAGGGACAGGCTAATGAAAAACTGTTTTTT. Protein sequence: CASSQPQGQANEKLFF.

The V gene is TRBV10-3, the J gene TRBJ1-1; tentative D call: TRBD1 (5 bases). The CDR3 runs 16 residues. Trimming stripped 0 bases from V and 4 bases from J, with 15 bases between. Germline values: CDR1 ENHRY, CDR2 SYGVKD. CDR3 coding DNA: TGTGCCATCAGTGAGTCCCGGGGGGAGGTCGGCACTGAAGCTTTCTTT. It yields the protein CAISESRGEVGTEAFF.

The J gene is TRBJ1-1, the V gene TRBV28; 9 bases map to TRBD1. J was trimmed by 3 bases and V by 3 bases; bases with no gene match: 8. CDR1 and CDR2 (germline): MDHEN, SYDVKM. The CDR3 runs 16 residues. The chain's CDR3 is CASSFPGQGVYTEAFF. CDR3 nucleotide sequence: TGTGCCAGCAGTTTCCCGGGACAGGGAGTCTACACTGAAGCTTTCTTT.

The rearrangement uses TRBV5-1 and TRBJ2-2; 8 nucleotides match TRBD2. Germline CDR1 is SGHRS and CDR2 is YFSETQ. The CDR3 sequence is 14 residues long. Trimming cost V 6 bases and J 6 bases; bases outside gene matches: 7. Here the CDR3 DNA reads TGCGCCAGCATCGAAGCGGGAGTCTCCGGGGAGCTGTTTTTT. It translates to CASIEAGVSGELFF.

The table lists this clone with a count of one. This CDR3 is CASSPGGLAGNEQFF. CDR3 nucleotide sequence: TGCGCCAGCAGCCCTGGGGGACTAGCGGGCAATGAGCAGTTCTTC. The gene calls are TRBV5-1 and TRBJ2-1, with 12 bases lining up with TRBD2. The V and J ends lost 4 bases and 6 bases, in that order; junction bases with no gene match: 5. Per germline, CDR1 SGHRS and CDR2 YFSETQ. This CDR3 spans 15 amino acids. The whole variable domain, remainder taken from reference TRBV5-1 and TRBJ2-1, is KAGVTQTPRYLIKTRGQQVTLSCSPISGHRSVSWYQQTPGQGLQFLFEYFSETQRNKGNFPGRFSGRQFSNSRSEMNVSTLELGDSALYLCASSPGGLAGNEQFFGPGTRLTVL.

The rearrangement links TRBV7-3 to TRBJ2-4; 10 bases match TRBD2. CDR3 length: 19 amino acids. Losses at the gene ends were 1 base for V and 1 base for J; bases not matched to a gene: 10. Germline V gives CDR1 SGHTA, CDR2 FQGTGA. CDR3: CASSLRSSGRLGAKNIQYF. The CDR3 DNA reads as TGTGCCAGCAGCTTAAGGTCTAGCGGGAGATTGGGGGCCAAAAACATTCAGTACTTC.

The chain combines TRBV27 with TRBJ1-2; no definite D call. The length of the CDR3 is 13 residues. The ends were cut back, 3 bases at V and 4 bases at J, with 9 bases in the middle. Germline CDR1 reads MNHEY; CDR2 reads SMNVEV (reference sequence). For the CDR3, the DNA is TGTGCCAGCAGTTTCTCCGGGATCTATGGCTACACCTTC. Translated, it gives CASSFSGIYGYTF.

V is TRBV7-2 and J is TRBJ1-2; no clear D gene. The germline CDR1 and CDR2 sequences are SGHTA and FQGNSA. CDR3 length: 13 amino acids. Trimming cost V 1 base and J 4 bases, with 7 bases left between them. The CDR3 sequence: CASSLERGYGYTF. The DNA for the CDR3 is TGTGCCAGCAGCTTAGAACGGGGCTATGGCTACACCTTC.

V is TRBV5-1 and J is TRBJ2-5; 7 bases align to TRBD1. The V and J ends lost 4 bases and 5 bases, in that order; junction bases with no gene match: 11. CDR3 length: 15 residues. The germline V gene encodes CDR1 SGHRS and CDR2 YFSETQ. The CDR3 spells CASSADRVGEETQYF. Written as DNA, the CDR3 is TGCGCCAGCAGCGCTGACAGGGTAGGGGAGGAGACCCAGTACTTC. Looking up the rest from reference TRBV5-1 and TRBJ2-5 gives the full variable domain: KAGVTQTPRYLIKTRGQQVTLSCSPISGHRSVSWYQQTPGQGLQFLFEYFSETQRNKGNFPGRFSGRQFSNSRSEMNVSTLELGDSALYLCASSADRVGEETQYFGPGTRLLVL.

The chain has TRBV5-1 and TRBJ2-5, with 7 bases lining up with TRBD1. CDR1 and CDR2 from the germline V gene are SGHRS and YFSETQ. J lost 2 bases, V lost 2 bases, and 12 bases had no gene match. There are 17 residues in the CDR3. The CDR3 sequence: CASSFTGVNSIQETQYF. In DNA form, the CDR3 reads TGCGCCAGCAGCTTTACAGGGGTGAATAGCATACAAGAGACCCAGTACTTC.

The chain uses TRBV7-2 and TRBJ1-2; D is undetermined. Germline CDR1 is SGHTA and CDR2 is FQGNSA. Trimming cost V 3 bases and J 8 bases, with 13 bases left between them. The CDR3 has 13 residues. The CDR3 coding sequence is TGTGCCAGCAGCTTGCCGGACTGGTCCGGCTACACCTTC. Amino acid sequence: CASSLPDWSGYTF.

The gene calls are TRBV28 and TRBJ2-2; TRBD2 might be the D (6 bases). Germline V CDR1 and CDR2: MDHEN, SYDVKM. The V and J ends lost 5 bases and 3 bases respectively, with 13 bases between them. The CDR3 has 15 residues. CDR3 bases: TGTGCCAGCAGTGATGGGGGGATGGACACCGGGGAGCTGTTTTTT. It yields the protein CASSDGGMDTGELFF.